Listed below are T cell receptor beta chains from one sample, sequenced in a study of molecular identifiers for immune sequencing clone quantification. TCRdb ran MiXCR on the PCR reads and lists one entry per CDR3 protein. The sample lists almost 20,000 distinct CDR3 sequences, about 20% occurring once. Source material: naive CD8+ T cells from blood, with Jurkat cell RNA spiked in. The receptors shown here come from a human donor in good health. Some libraries in this study had Jurkat cell RNA spiked in. CDR3s include the opening cysteine and the closing phenylalanine or tryptophan. The D gene is left open where the match is weak. Only some rows state a clone size, as once, few, many or a class for expanded clones.

>-|TRBV7-9|-|TRBJ2-1
TGTGCCAGCAGCTCCCCCGGCCCTGAGCAGTTCTTC
CASSSPGPEQFF
>-|TRBV12-3/TRBV12-4|medium-sized|TRBJ2-7
TGTGCCAGCAGTTTAGATCCAGAGGCCTACGAGCAGTACTTC
CASSLDPEAYEQYF
>-|TRBV4-3|few|TRBJ1-4
TGCGCCAGCAGCCAAGATTCGGGAACTAATGAAAAACTGTTTTTT
CASSQDSGTNEKLFF
>-|TRBV11-2|-|TRBJ2-7
TGTGCCAGCAGCTTAGCTAGGTCCTACGAGCAGTACTTC
CASSLARSYEQYF
>-|TRBV3-1|-|TRBJ2-5
TGTGCCAGCAGCCAACTGTGGGGGGAAGAGACCCAGTACTTC
CASSQLWGEETQYF
>-|TRBV28|many|TRBJ2-7
TGTGCCAGCAGTTTACCCGCGGGCAGGGGTTACGAGCAGTACTTC
CASSLPAGRGYEQYF
>TRBD2|TRBV6-5|many|TRBJ2-3
TGTGCCAGCAGTTGGGGCGGGAGGAACGCAGATACGCAGTATTTT
CASSWGGRNADTQYF
>TRBD2|TRBV11-1|many|TRBJ2-3
TGTGCCAGCAGCTTCGCGGGAGACACAGATACGCAGTATTTT
CASSFAGDTDTQYF
>-|TRBV20-1|many|TRBJ2-5
TGCAGTGCTGGGGAGACCCAGTACTTC
CSAGETQYF
>-|TRBV2|medium-sized|TRBJ2-1
TGTGCCAGCAGCATAATAGATTACAATGAGCAGTTCTTC
CASSIIDYNEQFF
>TRBD2|TRBV4-1|many|TRBJ2-7
TGCGCCAGCAGCCAAGCTAGCGGTTCGTCCTACGAGCAGTACTTC
CASSQASGSSYEQYF
>-|TRBV5-1|many|TRBJ2-7
TGCGCCAGCAGCGATGCAACGACAGGGAGTGTCCTAGCGGACTCCTACGAGCAGTACTTC
CASSDATTGSVLADSYEQYF
>-|TRBV6-1|many|TRBJ2-1
TGTGCCAGCAGTGAAGTTAGCCGAATTTACAATGAGCAGTTCTTC
CASSEVSRIYNEQFF
>-|TRBV7-9|many|TRBJ2-1
TGTGCCAGCAGCCTCCTTACCTCCAGAGACAATGAGCAGTTCTTC
CASSLLTSRDNEQFF
>-|TRBV7-7|many|TRBJ2-5
TGTGCCAGCAGCCCCCCCCTCCAAGAGACCCAGTACTTC
CASSPPLQETQYF
>TRBD1|TRBV9|medium-sized|TRBJ1-1
TGTGCCAGCAGCCTCGCCGGGACAGTGGGCTCTGAAGCTTTCTTT
CASSLAGTVGSEAFF
>TRBD1|TRBV5-1|-|TRBJ2-7
TGCGCCAGCAGCAGGACCGGGACAGGGGTCGTTGAGCAGTACTTC
CASSRTGTGVVEQYF
>-|TRBV7-2|-|TRBJ2-7
TGTGCCAGCGGCACGTTTGACTACCCCTACGAGCAGTACTTC
CASGTFDYPYEQYF
>TRBD2|TRBV20-1|few|TRBJ2-1
TGCAGTGCGCACCTAGCGGAGCTATACAATGAGCAGTTCTTC
CSAHLAELYNEQFF
>-|TRBV28|-|TRBJ2-7
TGTGCCAGCAGTTTGAGGGGGGAGCAGTACTTC
CASSLRGEQYF
>-|TRBV27|many|TRBJ2-5
TGTGCCAGCAGTTTTCTGGGGTTGGCAAGAGAGACCCAGTACTTC
CASSFLGLARETQYF
>TRBD2|TRBV4-2|many|TRBJ2-2
TGTGCCAGCAGCCAAGAAGGGCTAGCGGGAGGCGCTCCCCTCGGGGAGCTGTTTTTT
CASSQEGLAGGAPLGELFF
>TRBD1|TRBV28|many|TRBJ2-1
TGTGCCAGCACAGAGGGGACAGAATCCCCCATCTACAATGAGCAGTTCTTC
CASTEGTESPIYNEQFF
>TRBD1|TRBV6-6|few|TRBJ1-3
TGTGCCAGCATAGACAGGGTTGGAAACACCATATATTTT
CASIDRVGNTIYF
>-|TRBV6-4|many|TRBJ2-2
TGTGCCAGCAAGCCCGGGTCGGGGACCGGGGAGCTGTTTTTT
CASKPGSGTGELFF
>TRBD1|TRBV7-9|medium-sized|TRBJ2-7
TGTGCCAGCAGCTCAATACAGGGGGCATACTACGAGCAGTACTTC
CASSSIQGAYYEQYF
>-|TRBV13|many|TRBJ2-7
TGTGCCAGCAGCAGGGGGAAAGACTACGAGCAGTACTTC
CASSRGKDYEQYF
>-|TRBV29-1|-|TRBJ2-7
TGCAGCGTGGTTTCGACCGGTGGGGTTTACGAGCAGTACTTC
CSVVSTGGVYEQYF
>-|TRBV5-6|medium-sized|TRBJ2-7
TGTGCCAGCAGCACCACCTACGAGCAGTACTTC
CASSTTYEQYF
>TRBD1|TRBV7-8|many|TRBJ1-1
TGTGCCAGCAGCTTAGGACAGGGCACTGAAGCTTTCTTT
CASSLGQGTEAFF
>TRBD2|TRBV20-1|many|TRBJ2-1
TGCAGTGCTCAAGGGGGGCTTGAACTAGCGGGAATGTACAATGAGCAGTTCTTC
CSAQGGLELAGMYNEQFF